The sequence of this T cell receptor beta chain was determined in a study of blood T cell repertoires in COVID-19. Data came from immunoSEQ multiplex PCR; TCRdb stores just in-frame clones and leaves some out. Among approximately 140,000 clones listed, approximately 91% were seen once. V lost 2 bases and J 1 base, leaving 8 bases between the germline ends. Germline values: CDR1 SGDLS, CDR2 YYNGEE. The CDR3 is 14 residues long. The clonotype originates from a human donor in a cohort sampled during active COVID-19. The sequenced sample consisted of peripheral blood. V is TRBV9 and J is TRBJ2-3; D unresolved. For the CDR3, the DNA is TGTGCCAGCAGCGTTGGAGACCGCACAGATACGCAGTATTTT. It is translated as CASSVGDRTDTQYF.